The 30 T cell receptor beta chains reported below all come from one sample, sequenced in a study of response to subunit inactivated influenza vaccine (dated by TCRdb to the late 2010s). Library construction relied on RT-PCR. TCRdb shows the sequencer as Illumina HiSeq 2500. TCRdb cleaned the public reads at Q25 with fastp, built clones with MiXCR and kept in-frame beta chains. Identical CDR3 proteins give one entry, which carries the most common genes and DNA. Within this sample are hundreds of thousands of distinct CDR3 sequences, with 11% of them counted one time only. The ten biggest clones cover approximately 9.9% of the sample. This same sample was also part of a study on T cells expressing NK-cell markers. The second study's authors report: TCR beta cDNA libraries were made by 5'RACE template switching that added a universal primer site and unique molecular identifiers.

The material was PBMCs from blood, obtained on the day of vaccination. The receptor set was obtained from a man over 45 who received an inactivated influenza vaccine. Donor details come from another sample of the same person, matched by shared clones.

This clonotype came up many times. V and J are TRBV5-5 and TRBJ2-3; D not resolved. Trimming shortened V by 5 bases and J by 6 bases, and 16 bases separated the two germline ends. The CDR3 is made up of 14 amino acids. Germline loops: CDR1 SGHKS, CDR2 YYEKEE (reference sequence). CDR3 residues: CASSLTINGDTQYF. In DNA, the CDR3 is TGTGCCAGCAGTCTGACGATTAATGGGGATACGCAGTATTTT.

The sample holds a few counts of this clonotype. This rearrangement joins TRBV7-9 to TRBJ1-1; D gene ambiguous. Germline lookup yields CDR1 SEHNR and CDR2 FQNEAQ (reference sequence). The CDR3 extends over 15 amino acids. V was trimmed by 4 bases and J by 1 base, leaving 13 bases between them. The CDR3 DNA reads as TGTGCCAGCAGCTCTTCTTGGCATTCGAACACTGAAGCTTTCTTT. This sequence encodes CASSSSWHSNTEAFF.

V and J are TRBV6-6 and TRBJ1-2; no reliable D call. This CDR3 is 12 amino acids long. Trimming took 7 bases from V and 0 from J, leaving 6 bases between them. Germline values: CDR1 MNHNY, CDR2 SVGAGI (reference sequence). The CDR3 nucleotides are TGTGCCAGCAAGAACCCTAACTATGGCTACACCTTC. Its translation: CASKNPNYGYTF.

In regard to this clonotype: Compared with germline, one end of the junction differs, possibly owing to a read error. The J gene is TRBJ2-1, the V gene TRBV20-1; tentatively, D is TRBD2 (5 bases). CDR3 length: 14 amino acids. Germline V CDR1 and CDR2: DFQATT, SNEGSKA (reference sequence). In DNA form, the CDR3 reads TGCAGTGCTCCGAGCGGTGTTACCTACATTGAGCAGTTCTTC. This codes for CSAPSGVTYIEQFF.

This clonotype was found a few times. The chain links TRBV5-1 to TRBJ2-7, with 10 bases lining up with TRBD1. V lost 3 bases, J lost 4 bases, and 7 bases stayed unmatched. The CDR3 is 15 residues long. Per germline, CDR1 SGHRS and CDR2 YFSETQ. CDR3 protein: CASSSTDRGIYEQYF. The CDR3 DNA reads TGCGCCAGCAGCTCGACGGACAGGGGGATTTACGAGCAGTACTTC.

The table lists this clonotype with a few counts. V gene TRBV5-1 combines with J gene TRBJ2-3; D unclear. This CDR3 is built from 18 residues. The V end was cut by 0 bases, the J end by 5 bases, with 22 bases between. Germline loops: CDR1 SGHRS, CDR2 YFSETQ. CDR3 amino acids: CASSLGLVAGFKGDTQYF. CDR3 bases: TGCGCCAGCAGCTTGGGATTGGTGGCAGGATTTAAGGGAGATACGCAGTATTTT.

This clonotype has a handful of counts. The chain couples TRBV19 to TRBJ2-7; D unclear. CDR3 length equals 15 residues. V dropped 5 bases and J dropped 0 bases, with 14 bases sitting between them. The V gene's germline CDR1 is LNHDA and CDR2 SQIVND (reference sequence). The CDR3 coding sequence is TGTGCCAGTAGTGAGAAGAGCGCGAGCTCCTACGAGCAGTACTTC. This sequence encodes CASSEKSASSYEQYF.

The chain uses TRBV11-2 and TRBJ2-3, with TRBD2 matching 8 bases. With 5 bases clipped from V and 0 bases from J, the junction kept 7 bases outside the gene matches. This CDR3 is built from 16 residues. The V gene's germline CDR1 is SGHAT and CDR2 FQNNGV. The CDR3 DNA follows: TGTGCCAGCAGCCCTAATAGCGGGACTAGCACAGATACGCAGTATTTT. It codes for CASSPNSGTSTDTQYF.

In its sample, this clonotype was seen a few times. The rearrangement links TRBV5-1 to TRBJ2-7; 8 nucleotides agree with TRBD1. This CDR3 is built from 17 residues. V lost 0 bases and J lost 2; bases outside the gene matches: 10. Germline V lookup: CDR1 SGHRS, CDR2 YFSETQ. CDR3 nucleotides: TGCGCCAGCAGCTTGGTATTCCGGGGCAGGGGGCCCTACGAGCAGTACTTC. Amino acids: CASSLVFRGRGPYEQYF. Complete variable domain (other parts from reference TRBV5-1 and TRBJ2-7): KAGVTQTPRYLIKTRGQQVTLSCSPISGHRSVSWYQQTPGQGLQFLFEYFSETQRNKGNFPGRFSGRQFSNSRSEMNVSTLELGDSALYLCASSLVFRGRGPYEQYFGPGTRLTVT.

This clonotype was counted only a few times. V and J are TRBV7-2 and TRBJ2-5; TRBD2 aligns across 10 bases. With V trimmed by 1 base and J by 5 bases, 7 bases remained unmatched. The CDR3 contains 16 residues. The germline gives CDR1 SGHTA, CDR2 FQGNSA. The chain's CDR3 is CASSLVTSGVQETQYF. The CDR3 nucleotides read TGTGCCAGCAGCTTAGTTACTAGCGGGGTACAGGAGACCCAGTACTTC.

The chain is built from TRBV11-2 and TRBJ2-7; no reliable D call. Germline V lookup: CDR1 SGHAT, CDR2 FQNNGV. The CDR3 covers 15 residues. V was trimmed by 0 bases and J by 3 bases, leaving 12 bases between them. CDR3 bases: TGTGCCAGCAGCTTAGATCGGGCAGAATTCTACGAGCAGTACTTC. Translation: CASSLDRAEFYEQYF.

The chain carries TRBV28 and TRBJ2-2; the match to TRBD2 covers 7 bases. CDR1 MDHEN and CDR2 SYDVKM come from the germline V gene. This CDR3 region has 14 residues. V lost 7 bases to trimming and J lost 6 bases; unmatched junction nucleotides: 8. CDR3 DNA sequence: TGTGCCAGCACCTCCGGGACTACCGCCGGGGAGCTGTTTTTT. Amino acid sequence: CASTSGTTAGELFF.

This clonotype occurred many times. The chain combines TRBV28 with TRBJ1-1; D gene unclear. In germline, CDR1 is MDHEN, CDR2 SYDVKM. Trimming stripped 6 bases from V and 1 base from J, with 3 bases between. This CDR3 has 11 amino acids. CDR3 DNA: TGTGCCAGCAGCGAGAACACTGAAGCTTTCTTT. It encodes CASSENTEAFF.

Of note for this clonotype: At one of its ends the junction is not consistent with the germline gene, which may arise from a read error. The V gene is TRBV12-3 or TRBV12-4, the J gene TRBJ2-7; 7 positions agree with TRBD2. The CDR3 has 14 amino acids. CDR3 sequence reads: CVSSLGGGTYEQYF. The DNA of the CDR3 is TGTGTCAGCAGTTTGGGGGGGGGAACCTACGAGCAGTACTTC.

This clonotype was seen a few times. The gene calls are TRBV29-1 and TRBJ2-5, with 8 positions matching TRBD1. CDR1 and CDR2 (germline): SQVTM, ANQGSEA. The V segment lost 0 bases and the J segment 10 bases; nucleotides outside the gene matches: 7. The CDR3 length is 13 residues. For the CDR3, the DNA is TGCAGCGTTGAAGACGGGACAGGATTTAGCCAGTACTTC. This sequence encodes CSVEDGTGFSQYF.

This clonotype appeared a few times. The chain recombines TRBV6-2 or TRBV6-3 with TRBJ2-5; TRBD2 matches at 9 bases. The CDR3 consists of 16 residues. V lost 6 bases to trimming and J lost 5 bases; unmatched junction nucleotides: 13. Germline CDR1 and CDR2: MNHEY and SVGEGT. The chain's CDR3 is CASRLGLANPVETQYF. CDR3 in DNA: TGTGCCAGCAGGCTGGGACTAGCCAATCCCGTGGAGACCCAGTACTTC.

This clonotype was seen a few times. The V gene is TRBV12-3 or TRBV12-4, the J gene TRBJ1-1; D call uncertain. CDR3 length equals 14 residues. Trimming pared 3 bases from V and 6 bases from J, leaving 14 bases between. The CDR3 bases are TGTGCCAGCAGTTTTGGGTCAATGGGCGCTGAAGCTTTCTTT. Its translation is CASSFGSMGAEAFF.

The chain uses TRBV5-1 and TRBJ2-3, with TRBD1 matching 8 bases. The CDR3 spans 17 residues. V dropped 3 bases and J dropped 1; count of bases not matched to a gene: 10. CDR1 SGHRS and CDR2 YFSETQ come from the germline V gene. This chain's CDR3 is CASSSRQGWKGTDTQYF. As DNA, the CDR3 is TGCGCCAGCAGCTCGCGACAGGGGTGGAAGGGCACAGATACGCAGTATTTT.

The rearrangement joins TRBV20-1 to TRBJ2-7; 11 positions agree with TRBD2. This CDR3 is built from 16 residues. The J segment lost 3 bases and the V segment lost 3 bases, leaving 10 bases of the junction unmatched. Per the germline V gene, CDR1 is DFQATT and CDR2 is SNEGSKA (reference sequence). DNA for the CDR3: TGCAGTGCTAGGGGTGCTAGCGGGGGGACCTACTACGAGCAGTACTTC. Protein sequence: CSARGASGGTYYEQYF.

The chain links TRBV7-9 to TRBJ2-5; D possibly corresponds to TRBD2 (5 bases). The CDR3 length is 13 residues. The V and J ends lost 4 bases and 4 bases respectively, with 10 bases between them. Germline V gene lookup returns CDR1 SEHNR and CDR2 FQNEAQ (reference sequence). The CDR3 is CASSSGLGETQYF. The CDR3 region has the DNA TGTGCCAGCAGCTCCGGACTCGGAGAGACCCAGTACTTC.

The chain joins TRBV6-2 or TRBV6-3 to TRBJ2-3, with TRBD1 identical over 7 bases. Losses at the gene ends were 9 bases for V and 4 bases for J; bases not matched to a gene: 10. The CDR3 spans 14 residues. Germline V lookup: CDR1 MNHEY, CDR2 SVGEGT. The chain's CDR3 is CASSPGTAPDTQYF. The CDR3 bases are TGTGCCAGTTCGCCCGGGACAGCACCAGATACGCAGTATTTT.

At least ten counts were recorded for this clonotype. This sequence joins TRBV11-1 and TRBJ2-4, with D tentatively TRBD1 (6 bases). The germline V gene encodes CDR1 SGHAT and CDR2 FQDESV (reference sequence). Trimming removed 4 bases from V and 2 bases from J, with 24 bases in between. The CDR3 covers 19 residues. CDR3 sequence: CASSSLRGDRIISKNIQYF. The CDR3, as DNA: TGTGCCAGCAGCTCGCTTAGGGGCGACAGGATTATTTCCAAAAACATTCAGTACTTC.

This clonotype was counted a few times. This sequence joins TRBV5-1 and TRBJ2-3; 15 nucleotides match TRBD2. The CDR3 has 16 amino acids. The germline V gene has CDR1 SGHRS and CDR2 YFSETQ. With 4 bases clipped from V and 3 bases from J, the junction kept 3 bases outside the gene matches. The CDR3 nucleotides are TGCGCCAGCAGCACCGGGACTAGCGGGGGGACAGATACGCAGTATTTT. Its translation is CASSTGTSGGTDTQYF.

This clonotype has just a few counts. This rearrangement joins TRBV12-3 or TRBV12-4 to TRBJ2-2, with D perhaps TRBD2 (5 bases). Trimming cost V 4 bases and J 3 bases, with 18 bases left between them. The CDR3 covers 17 residues. The CDR3 DNA reads TGTGCCAGCAGTTCCGCGACCGGAGGTGGGGACACCGGGGAGCTGTTTTTT. This translates into CASSSATGGGDTGELFF.

This clonotype has just a few counts. This chain connects TRBV5-1 to TRBJ2-7; possibly TRBD1 for D (5 bases). Trimming took 5 bases from V and 2 from J, leaving 14 bases between them. Germline V CDR1 and CDR2: SGHRS, YFSETQ. The CDR3 extends over 14 amino acids. The CDR3: CASSSSQGTYEQYF. In DNA form, the CDR3 reads TGCGCCAGCAGTTCCTCCCAGGGAACCTACGAGCAGTACTTC.

CDR3 amino acids: CASSRGSGYTF. In DNA, the CDR3 is TGTGCCAGCAGTAGGGGGTCAGGCTACACCTTC. The chain couples TRBV12-3 or TRBV12-4 to TRBJ1-2; D is possibly TRBD1 (6 bases). Between the trimmed V and J ends, which lost 5 bases and 8 bases, there was a span of 9 bases. This CDR3 has 11 residues.

This clonotype appeared a few times. The CDR3 sequence is CATSGTGVQETQYF. The DNA of the CDR3 is TGTGCCACCAGCGGGACGGGAGTCCAAGAGACCCAGTACTTC. V gene TRBV24-1 combines with J gene TRBJ2-5; a possible D gene is TRBD2 (6 bases). The CDR3 sequence is 14 residues long. CDR1 and CDR2 (germline): KGHDR, SFDVKD. V was pared by 7 bases and J by 1 base, with 12 bases between.

The chain combines TRBV20-1 with TRBJ1-2, with D possibly TRBD1 on 5 matching bases. The V end was cut by 5 bases, the J end by 7 bases, with 14 bases between. Germline loops: CDR1 DFQATT, CDR2 SNEGSKA (reference sequence). This CDR3 contains 12 residues. CDR3 coding DNA: TGCAGTGCTGGGGCCGGGGACGGTGGCTACACCTTC. It encodes CSAGAGDGGYTF.

This clonotype was picked up a small number of times. V gene TRBV27 combines with J gene TRBJ2-1; D call uncertain. The V and J ends lost 0 bases and 12 bases respectively, with 12 bases between them. The CDR3 runs 13 residues. In germline, CDR1 is MNHEY, CDR2 SMNVEV (reference sequence). The CDR3 loop reads CASSLSSSERQFF. CDR3 in DNA: TGTGCCAGCAGTTTATCGAGCAGCGAAAGGCAGTTCTTC.

This clonotype was detected only a few times. V usage is TRBV7-3 and J usage is TRBJ2-3, with TRBD2 as a possible D gene (6 bases). Germline CDR1 and CDR2: SGHTA and FQGTGA. Trimming took 5 bases from V and 6 from J, leaving 18 bases between them. This CDR3 is built from 15 residues. The CDR3 sequence is CASSPNGTHRDTQYF. The CDR3 nucleotides are TGTGCCAGCAGCCCGAATGGGACTCACAGGGATACGCAGTATTTT.